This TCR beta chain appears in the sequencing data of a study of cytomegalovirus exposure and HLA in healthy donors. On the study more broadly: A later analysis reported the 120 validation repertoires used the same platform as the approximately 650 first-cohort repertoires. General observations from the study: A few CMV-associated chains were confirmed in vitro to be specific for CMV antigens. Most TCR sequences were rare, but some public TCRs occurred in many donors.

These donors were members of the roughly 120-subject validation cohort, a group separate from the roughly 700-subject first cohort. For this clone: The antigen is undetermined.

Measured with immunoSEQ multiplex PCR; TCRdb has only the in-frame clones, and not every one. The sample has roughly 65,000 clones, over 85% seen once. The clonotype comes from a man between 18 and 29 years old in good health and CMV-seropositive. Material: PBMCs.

CDR3 coding DNA: TGTGCCAGCAGTGAGGGGGGGCCTGACTATGGCTACACCTTC. Translated, it gives CASSEGGPDYGYTF. The V and J genes are TRBV2 and TRBJ1-2, with a tentative D call TRBD1 (6 bases). Germline CDR1 SNHLY, CDR2 FYNNEI. This CDR3 has 14 residues. Trimming took 3 bases from V and 3 from J, leaving 11 bases between them.